A single sample is the source of the 9 T cell receptor beta chains below, sequenced in a study of blood T cell repertoires in COVID-19. Here immunoSEQ multiplex PCR was the method, and the copy in TCRdb shows in-frame clones only, minus some. The data hold about 390,000 clones, with 87% observed a single time. Sequencing input: PBMCs or T cells enriched from blood (not recorded which). All receptors come from a woman aged 45-65 years who had recovered from COVID-19.

The chain has TRBV5-1 and TRBJ2-7; D call uncertain. V shed 0 bases and J shed 1 base, with 17 bases lying between them. CDR1 and CDR2 (germline): SGHRS, YFSETQ. CDR3 length: 17 amino acids. The DNA for the CDR3 is TGCGCCAGCAGCTTGGACCCGGCGCGGATATCGTCCTACGAGCAGTACTTC. Translated: CASSLDPARISSYEQYF.

The chain joins TRBV5-1 to TRBJ1-2; tentative D call: TRBD1 (5 bases). V lost 2 bases and J lost 7, with 12 bases in between. Germline CDR1 reads SGHRS; CDR2 reads YFSETQ. This CDR3 is 13 amino acids long. The CDR3 nucleotides read TGCGCCAGCAGCTTCGGGGGAACGTTTGGCTACACCTTC. Its translation: CASSFGGTFGYTF.

The chain recombines TRBV27 with TRBJ2-5; 8 bases align to TRBD2. The CDR3 contains 14 residues. Germline lookup yields CDR1 MNHEY and CDR2 SMNVEV (reference sequence). J was trimmed by 4 bases and V by 8 bases; bases with no gene match: 9. The CDR3 DNA reads TGTGCCAGCTCGGGCGCTAGCGGGTCAGAGACCCAGTACTTC. Residues: CASSGASGSETQYF.

V usage is TRBV7-6 and J usage is TRBJ1-1, with D hard to call. The V gene lost 5 bases and the J gene lost 6 bases, with 16 bases spanning the gap. The CDR3 is 14 amino acids. Germline assignment: CDR1 SGHVS and CDR2 FNYEAQ. The CDR3 region has the DNA TGTGCCAGCAGCCTATCACCGGGTCGGCCTGAAGCTTTCTTT. Its translation is CASSLSPGRPEAFF.

The chain is built from TRBV27 and TRBJ1-1; tentative D call: TRBD1 (6 bases). Germline V gene data show CDR1 as MNHEY and CDR2 as SMNVEV (reference sequence). This CDR3 comprises 15 residues. Between the trimmed V and J ends, which lost 7 bases and 4 bases, there was a span of 19 bases. CDR3 residues: CASKTRGGPSTEAFF. The CDR3 coding sequence is TGTGCCAGCAAAACCCGGGGGGGGCCGTCCACTGAAGCTTTCTTT.

This chain connects TRBV7-9 to TRBJ1-4; D remains ambiguous. This CDR3 comprises 15 residues. CDR1 and CDR2 (germline): SEHNR, FQNEAQ (reference sequence). V lost 5 bases, J lost 2 bases, and 12 bases lay in between. This CDR3 reads CASSPTLGTNEKLFF. In DNA, the CDR3 is TGTGCCAGCAGCCCTACTCTGGGCACTAATGAAAAACTGTTTTTT.

The V gene is TRBV19, the J gene TRBJ1-1; possibly TRBD1 for D (6 bases). Trimming stripped 5 bases from V and 8 bases from J, with 9 bases between. The CDR3 loop spans 11 amino acids. The germline V gene encodes CDR1 LNHDA and CDR2 SQIVND (reference sequence). The CDR3 region has the DNA TGTGCCAGTAGTGGACAGTGGGAAGCTTTCTTT. This sequence encodes CASSGQWEAFF.

J is TRBJ1-2 and V is TRBV2; 7 bases line up with TRBD1. J gave up 8 bases and V 8 bases, and 8 bases lay outside the gene matches. In germline, CDR1 is SNHLY, CDR2 FYNNEI. CDR3 length: 12 residues. The CDR3 DNA is TGTGCCAGCGGGACAGCCCTATGGGGCTACACCTTC. Residues: CASGTALWGYTF.

The chain joins TRBV28 to TRBJ1-1, with D possibly TRBD1 on 5 matching bases. The V gene's germline CDR1 is MDHEN and CDR2 SYDVKM. Trimming took off 3 bases at V and 9 bases at J, with 17 bases between the two ends. The length of the CDR3 is 14 residues. For the CDR3, the DNA is TGTGCCAGCAGTTTTCCCAGACAGTCCTTAAAAGCTTTCTTT. Its protein is CASSFPRQSLKAFF.